The sequence of this T cell receptor beta chain was determined in a study of CD8+ T cells in alopecia areata. After isolation, RNA underwent reverse transcription to generate cDNA as the sequencing template. The repertoire was sequenced with immunoSEQ multiplex PCR; TCRdb's copy has only in-frame clones and lacks some. The repertoire holds 210,000 or so clones, with more than 60% as singletons. The CDR3 is made up of 13 amino acids. Trimming removed 6 bases at V and 2 bases at J, with 9 bases between. Looked up from germline, CDR1 is MNHEY and CDR2 is SVGAGI. The treatment: oral pan-JAK inhibitor, 5-10 mg twice daily. In regard to this clone: Its cognate antigen is unknown.

Study conclusions and caveats: Among the top 100, expanded CD8+ clones were significantly decreased by tofacitinib, as was scalp clonality.

The receptor comes from a human donor with alopecia areata. This chain links TRBV6-5 with TRBJ2-3; no definite D call. The sequencing here drew on CD4+ T cells sorted from blood, taken between weeks 43 and 45, from a patient treated with tofacitinib. This CDR3 reads CASRRLLTDTQYF. As DNA, the CDR3 is TGTGCCAGCAGGCGACTTCTCACAGATACGCAGTATTTT.